This TCR beta chain came from a study of radiotherapy plus CTLA-4 blockade in lung cancer. Study summary: Objective responses arose in approximately 19% of patients, and around 30% experienced disease control.

On this clone itself: The same CDR3 arises from other DNA sequences in this sample as well.

Those patients who had chemo-refractory metastatic non-small-cell lung cancer were given focal radiation along with CTLA-4 blockade through ipilimumab. The repertoire was sequenced with immunoSEQ multiplex PCR; TCRdb's copy has only in-frame clones and lacks some. Of tens of thousands of clones detected, over 60% appear once; the ten largest clones hold under 3%. V was clipped by 5 bases and J by 1 base, with 6 bases between them. Germline lookup yields CDR1 SGHVS and CDR2 FNYEAQ. The CDR3 sequence is 14 residues long. Sequenced here: peripheral blood, sampled from a patient treated with radiotherapy plus ipilimumab. This chain links TRBV7-6 with TRBJ1-6; D is unclear. The sequence was collected from a human donor with non-small cell lung cancer whose response to radiotherapy plus ipilimumab could not be evaluated. For the CDR3, the DNA is TGTGCCAGCAGCGCAGGTTCCTATAATTCACCCCTCCACTTT. This gives the protein CASSAGSYNSPLHF. Combining the CDR3 with reference TRBV7-6 and TRBJ1-6 gives the whole variable domain GAGVSQSPRYKVTKRGQDVALRCDPISGHVSLYWYRQALGQGPEFLTYFNYEAQQDKSGLPNDRFSAERPEGSISTLTIQRTEQRDSAMYRCASSAGSYNSPLHFGNGTRLTVT.